A selection of T cell receptor beta chains follows, all from one sample in a study of cytomegalovirus exposure and HLA in healthy donors. The method was immunoSEQ multiplex PCR; TCRdb's version includes in-frame clones alone and lacks a portion of them. This sample yields about 64,000 clones, of which more than 85% are seen a single time; approximately 1.5% belongs to the top ten. Source material: PBMCs. All receptors come from a woman between 18 and 29 years old in good health and CMV-seronegative. Both conserved end residues are part of each CDR3. The D gene is left open where the match is weak. Expanded clones are given a class, and other clones once, few, many or no size at all.

v_call: TRBV10-1; j_call: TRBJ2-3; clone_size: NA; d_call: TRBD2; cdr3_nt: TGCGCCAGCAGTGCGACTAGCGGGAGGGCCCAGGATACGCAGTATTTT; cdr3_aa: CASSATSGRAQDTQYF
v_call: TRBV7-3; j_call: TRBJ2-2; clone_size: NA; d_call: TRBD2; cdr3_nt: TGTGCCAGCGGACTAGCGGGGGCCGGCACCGGGGAGCTGTTTTTT; cdr3_aa: CASGLAGAGTGELFF
v_call: TRBV15; j_call: TRBJ2-5; clone_size: NA; d_call: NA; cdr3_nt: TGTGCCACCAGCAGAGACTACGCCGAGACCCAGTACTTC; cdr3_aa: CATSRDYAETQYF
v_call: TRBV19; j_call: TRBJ2-1; clone_size: NA; d_call: TRBD2; cdr3_nt: TGTGCCAGTAGTATTAGGTCGCTAGCGGGGGTCAGCTCCTACAATGAGCAGTTCTTC; cdr3_aa: CASSIRSLAGVSSYNEQFF
v_call: TRBV4-1; j_call: TRBJ2-3; clone_size: NA; d_call: TRBD2; cdr3_nt: TGCGCCAGCCAACGACTAGCGACTGGGGATACGCAGTATTTT; cdr3_aa: CASQRLATGDTQYF
v_call: TRBV9; j_call: TRBJ1-2; clone_size: NA; d_call: NA; cdr3_nt: TGTGCCAGCAGCGTAAAGGGAGGTTCGTATGGCTACACCTTC; cdr3_aa: CASSVKGGSYGYTF
v_call: TRBV15; j_call: TRBJ1-6; clone_size: NA; d_call: NA; cdr3_nt: TGTGCCACCAGCAGAGAGCACAGGAGCTCCTATAATTCACCCCTCCACTTT; cdr3_aa: CATSREHRSSYNSPLHF
v_call: TRBV5-1; j_call: TRBJ2-1; clone_size: NA; d_call: TRBD1; cdr3_nt: TGCGCCAGCAGCGGGGACAGGTATAGTTACAATGAGCAGTTCTTC; cdr3_aa: CASSGDRYSYNEQFF
v_call: TRBV4-3; j_call: TRBJ2-6; clone_size: NA; d_call: NA; cdr3_nt: TGCGCCAGCAGCCAAGATGCAGGAACCTCTGGGGCCAACGTCCTGACTTTC; cdr3_aa: CASSQDAGTSGANVLTF
v_call: TRBV13; j_call: TRBJ1-4; clone_size: once; d_call: TRBD1; cdr3_nt: TGTGCCAGCAGCCCCCGGACAGGGGGTAATGAAAAACTGTTTTTT; cdr3_aa: CASSPRTGGNEKLFF
v_call: TRBV7-2; j_call: TRBJ2-5; clone_size: NA; d_call: TRBD2; cdr3_nt: TGTGCCAGCAGCTTAGGCCTAGCGGGGGGGCAAGAGACCCAGTACTTC; cdr3_aa: CASSLGLAGGQETQYF
v_call: TRBV18; j_call: TRBJ2-1; clone_size: NA; d_call: NA; cdr3_nt: TGTGCCAGCTCACCGCTACTAACGCACTACAATGAGCAGTTCTTC; cdr3_aa: CASSPLLTHYNEQFF
v_call: TRBV2; j_call: TRBJ1-4; clone_size: NA; d_call: TRBD1; cdr3_nt: TGTGCCAGCAGACTTACAGGGGTCAGGGCGGAAAAACTGTTTTTT; cdr3_aa: CASRLTGVRAEKLFF
v_call: TRBV27; j_call: TRBJ2-7; clone_size: NA; d_call: NA; cdr3_nt: TGTGCCAGCAGCGGAGGGACGACGGCCCGCTACGAGCAGTACTTC; cdr3_aa: CASSGGTTARYEQYF
v_call: TRBV6-1; j_call: TRBJ2-1; clone_size: NA; d_call: NA; cdr3_nt: TGTGCCAGCAGTGAGACTAGTTCGTCCTACAATGAGCAGTTCTTC; cdr3_aa: CASSETSSSYNEQFF
v_call: TRBV25-1; j_call: TRBJ2-1; clone_size: NA; d_call: NA; cdr3_nt: TGTGCCAGCAGTGTAGACTGGTCCTTTAATGAGCAGTTCTTC; cdr3_aa: CASSVDWSFNEQFF
v_call: TRBV7-2; j_call: TRBJ1-2; clone_size: NA; d_call: TRBD1; cdr3_nt: TGTGCCAGCACCCTCGACAGGGGTAACTATGGCTACACCTTC; cdr3_aa: CASTLDRGNYGYTF
v_call: TRBV19; j_call: TRBJ1-1; clone_size: NA; d_call: TRBD1; cdr3_nt: TGTGCCAGTACTGGACAGGGCATGAACACTGAAGCTTTCTTT; cdr3_aa: CASTGQGMNTEAFF
v_call: TRBV10-3; j_call: TRBJ2-3; clone_size: NA; d_call: TRBD1; cdr3_nt: TGTGCCGTCCGGACAGGGGGGACAGATACGCAGTATTTT; cdr3_aa: CAVRTGGTDTQYF
v_call: TRBV7-2; j_call: TRBJ2-5; clone_size: NA; d_call: NA; cdr3_nt: TGTGCCAGCAGCCCCCGACAGGTGTTTACCCAGTACTTC; cdr3_aa: CASSPRQVFTQYF
v_call: TRBV13; j_call: TRBJ1-3; clone_size: NA; d_call: NA; cdr3_nt: TGTGCCAGCAGTCGACAAGGGAGAACTGGAAACACCATATATTTT; cdr3_aa: CASSRQGRTGNTIYF
v_call: TRBV7-2; j_call: TRBJ1-1; clone_size: NA; d_call: NA; cdr3_nt: TGTGCCAGCTTGAAAGCCCCAGGGTCCACTGAAGCTTTCTTT; cdr3_aa: CASLKAPGSTEAFF
v_call: TRBV7-8; j_call: TRBJ2-2; clone_size: NA; d_call: TRBD2; cdr3_nt: TGTGCCAGCAGCTCTCAGCCTCTAGCGGGAAAAAACACCGGGGAGCTGTTTTTT; cdr3_aa: CASSSQPLAGKNTGELFF
v_call: TRBV29-1; j_call: TRBJ2-1; clone_size: NA; d_call: TRBD2; cdr3_nt: TGCAGCGTGATAGCGGGAGTCAATGAGCAGTTCTTC; cdr3_aa: CSVIAGVNEQFF
v_call: TRBV18; j_call: TRBJ1-5; clone_size: NA; d_call: TRBD1; cdr3_nt: TGTGCCAGCTCACTCGGGACAGGGAGGGATCAGCCCCAGCATTTT; cdr3_aa: CASSLGTGRDQPQHF
v_call: TRBV12-5; j_call: TRBJ2-3; clone_size: NA; d_call: NA; cdr3_nt: TGTGCTAGTGGTTTGGCCTGGAGGGGCACAGATACGCAGTATTTT; cdr3_aa: CASGLAWRGTDTQYF
v_call: TRBV28; j_call: TRBJ1-1; clone_size: few; d_call: NA; cdr3_nt: TGTGCCAGCAGTTTGGGCACCTCGAACACTGAAGCTTTCTTT; cdr3_aa: CASSLGTSNTEAFF
v_call: TRBV6-5; j_call: TRBJ1-1; clone_size: NA; d_call: TRBD1; cdr3_nt: TGTGCCAGCAGTTACTCCAACAGGGGCTATGAAGCTTTCTTT; cdr3_aa: CASSYSNRGYEAFF
v_call: TRBV28; j_call: TRBJ2-3; clone_size: NA; d_call: NA; cdr3_nt: TGTGCCAGCAGTTTACTCGGGCAGGGCGTAGCAGATACGCAGTATTTT; cdr3_aa: CASSLLGQGVADTQYF
v_call: TRBV6-6; j_call: TRBJ1-5; clone_size: medium-sized; d_call: TRBD1; cdr3_nt: TGTGCCAGCAGTTACTTGGGCAGGGGGATCAATCAGCCCCAGCATTTT; cdr3_aa: CASSYLGRGINQPQHF
v_call: TRBV5-1; j_call: TRBJ2-1; clone_size: few; d_call: TRBD2; cdr3_nt: TGCGCCAGCAGCGAGGGACTAGCAAATGAGCAGTTCTTC; cdr3_aa: CASSEGLANEQFF
v_call: TRBV19; j_call: TRBJ1-4; clone_size: NA; d_call: TRBD1; cdr3_nt: TGTGCCAGTATTGGCTCTCGGACAGGTGAAAAACTGTTTTTT; cdr3_aa: CASIGSRTGEKLFF
v_call: TRBV5-1; j_call: TRBJ2-2; clone_size: NA; d_call: TRBD2; cdr3_nt: TGCGCCAGCAGCTTGGATGGCGGGGGTGATACCGGGGAGCTGTTTTTT; cdr3_aa: CASSLDGGGDTGELFF
v_call: TRBV6-1; j_call: TRBJ1-1; clone_size: NA; d_call: NA; cdr3_nt: TGTGCCAGCAGGGAATACACCGGCGGATGGACTGAAGCTTTCTTT; cdr3_aa: CASREYTGGWTEAFF
v_call: TRBV5-4; j_call: TRBJ1-1; clone_size: once; d_call: TRBD1; cdr3_nt: TGTGCCAGCAGGACAGGGGGCTCGGGACTTAACACTGAAGCTTTCTTT; cdr3_aa: CASRTGGSGLNTEAFF
v_call: TRBV7-6; j_call: TRBJ2-5; clone_size: NA; d_call: NA; cdr3_nt: TGTGCCAGCAGCCACCTTCACGGGCCGTGGATTTGTCGGGGAGTCGGAGAGACCCAGTACTTC; cdr3_aa: CASSHLHGPWICRGVGETQYF
v_call: TRBV12-5; j_call: TRBJ1-2; clone_size: NA; d_call: TRBD1; cdr3_nt: TGTGCTAGTGGGTTGGACAGGGGGTTCCATGGCTACACCTTC; cdr3_aa: CASGLDRGFHGYTF
v_call: TRBV23-1; j_call: TRBJ1-5; clone_size: NA; d_call: TRBD1; cdr3_nt: TGCGCTAGGGGGCCGGGTAGCAATCAGCCCCAGCATTTT; cdr3_aa: CARGPGSNQPQHF